The T cell receptor (beta chain) under discussion was sequenced for a study of regulatory T cells in long-lasting Graves disease. Study-level information: Duration of antithyroid drug therapy among newly diagnosed Graves' patients was under 3 months. Study-wide points: Persistent Graves' patients showed less TCR diversity than newly diagnosed ones. Authors noted too few samples as a limitation.

V lost 6 bases, J lost 10 bases, and 25 bases lay in between. CDR3 length: 16 amino acids. Germline V CDR1 and CDR2: SGHTA, FQGTGA. HTBI primers from iRepertoire and Arm-PCR of CDR3 regions yielded the TCR beta libraries. In TCRdb, the multiplex PCR reads were re-called with MiXCR into one record per CDR3 protein. The table includes hundreds of thousands of distinct CDR3 sequences, about 16% detected once. Time point noted: newly diagnosed GD, antithyroid drugs for less than 3 months. PBMC RNA was the source of the TCR library. At least ten counts were recorded for this clonotype. Its antigen is unidentified. The sample was also linked to a second study, of T cells in Graves' hyperthyroidism and ophthalmopathy.

This clonotype originated in a woman aged 35-65 years with Graves disease. The chain is built from TRBV7-3 and TRBJ2-1; D might be TRBD1 or TRBD2, each matching 6 bases. The sequencing here drew on peripheral blood mononuclear cells (PBMCs), taken at new diagnosis, from a patient treated with antithyroid drugs. The CDR3 coding sequence is TGTGCCAGCAGGAATATGGGGGGCGGGGACAAAAACGAGCAGTTCTTC. Its translation is CASRNMGGGDKNEQFF. Based on the CDR3 plus reference TRBV7-3 and TRBJ2-1, the full variable domain is GAGVSQTPSNKVTEKGKYVELRCDPISGHTALYWYRQSLGQGPEFLIYFQGTGAADDSGLPNDRFFAVRPEGSVSTLKIQRTERGDSAVYLCASRNMGGGDKNEQFFGPGTRLTVL.